These 18 T cell receptor beta chains were all obtained from the same sample, sequenced in a study of OX40 agonist ivuxolimab in advanced cancers. TCRdb's table, derived via immunoSEQ multiplex PCR, lists solely in-frame clones and lacks some. Of 55,000 to 75,000 clones in the sample, 86% were seen once. Sequencing used CD4+ or CD8+ T cells sorted from blood, obtained in a trial of the OX40 agonist ivuxolimab. These receptor sequences come from an adult with an advanced solid tumor such as melanoma, head and neck, liver or kidney cancer.

The rearrangement uses TRBV6-1 and TRBJ2-5, with a weak D call TRBD1 (5 bases). Trimming removed 2 bases at V and 5 bases at J, with 15 bases between. Germline CDR1 MNHNS, CDR2 SASEGT. This CDR3 comprises 15 residues. The DNA of the CDR3 is TGTGCCAGCAGTGAACAGCCAGGGATGGGCGAGACCCAGTACTTC. Encoded protein: CASSEQPGMGETQYF.

The V gene is TRBV7-9, the J gene TRBJ1-2, with 8 bases matching TRBD1. Germline V gene sequence: CDR1 SEHNR, CDR2 FQNEAQ (reference sequence). V was pared by 1 base and J by 2 bases, with 3 bases of the junction left unmatched. This CDR3 is 15 amino acids long. The CDR3 DNA reads TGTGCCAGCAGCTTAGGACAGGGGTCCAACTATGGCTACACCTTC. Residues: CASSLGQGSNYGYTF.

The CDR3 here is CASSFGPEGPQHF. CDR3 coding DNA: TGTGCCAGCAGCTTCGGGCCGGAGGGGCCCCAGCATTTT. The chain employs TRBV5-6 and TRBJ1-5; D unclear. The CDR3 is 13 amino acids. Trimming took 2 bases from V and 9 from J, leaving 12 bases between them. CDR1 SGHDT and CDR2 YYEEEE come from the germline V gene.

With regard to this clone: Other nucleotide sequences from this sample produce the same CDR3. The chain employs TRBV12-5 and TRBJ1-3; no clear D gene. The CDR3 is made up of 13 amino acids. Germline CDR1 and CDR2: LGHNT and FRNRAP. Deletions cut 4 bases from V and 1 base from J, with 5 bases between. In DNA form, the CDR3 reads TGTGCTAGTGGTTATGGGTCTGGAAACACCATATATTTT. Translation: CASGYGSGNTIYF. Combining the CDR3 with reference TRBV12-5 and TRBJ1-3 gives the whole variable domain DARVTQTPRHKVTEMGQEVTMRCQPILGHNTVFWYRQTMMQGLELLAYFRNRAPLDDSGMPKDRFSAEMPDATLATLKIQPSEPRDSAVYFCASGYGSGNTIYFGEGSWLTVV.

A single count supports this clone. The V gene is TRBV5-1, the J gene TRBJ2-3; the match to TRBD1 covers 8 bases. Germline lookup yields CDR1 SGHRS and CDR2 YFSETQ. The CDR3 is 15 residues long. V lost 0 bases, J lost 4 bases, and 4 bases stayed unmatched. This CDR3 is CASSLGQGSPDTQYF. The CDR3 coding sequence is TGCGCCAGCAGCTTGGGACAGGGGAGCCCAGATACGCAGTATTTT.

This chain joins TRBV6-1 and TRBJ1-4; D gene unclear. Trimming removed 1 base from V and 7 bases from J, with 10 bases in between. The CDR3 extends over 14 amino acids. CDR1 is MNHNS, CDR2 SASEGT, per germline. The CDR3 loop reads CASSEGTGSEKLFF. The CDR3 region has the DNA TGTGCCAGCAGTGAAGGGACGGGGTCTGAAAAACTGTTTTTT.

The V gene is TRBV29-1, the J gene TRBJ2-7; maybe TRBD1 (6 bases). The CDR3 extends over 12 amino acids. Germline V gene sequence: CDR1 SQVTM, CDR2 ANQGSEA. CDR3 coding DNA: TGCAGTTTTCAAGGACAGAACTACGAGCAGTACTTC. Encoded protein: CSFQGQNYEQYF.

This clone was recorded a few times. The genes are TRBV27 and TRBJ2-1, with D maybe TRBD2 (6 bases). V shed 6 bases and J shed 10 bases, with 13 bases lying between them. Per the germline V gene, CDR1 is MNHEY and CDR2 is SMNVEV (reference sequence). This CDR3 spans 12 amino acids. This chain's CDR3 is CASRDYFREQFF. In nucleotides, the CDR3 is TGTGCCAGCAGGGACTATTTCAGGGAGCAGTTCTTC.

J is TRBJ1-2 and V is TRBV6-5; 8 nucleotides line up with TRBD1. Unmatched junction bases numbered 3, after V lost 6 bases and J lost 3 bases. The germline CDR1 and CDR2 sequences are MNHEY and SVGAGI. The CDR3 contains 13 residues. CDR3 DNA: TGTGCCAGCAGCAAGGACAGGGACTATGGCTACACCTTC. This encodes CASSKDRDYGYTF.

V and J are TRBV10-2 and TRBJ2-5, with 14 bases identical to TRBD2. The CDR3 consists of 16 residues. The germline gives CDR1 WSHSY, CDR2 SAAADI. Trimming cost V 6 bases and J 7 bases; bases outside gene matches: 10. CDR3: CASRPGTSGSQGTQYF. As DNA, the CDR3 is TGCGCCAGCAGACCCGGGACTAGCGGGAGCCAGGGGACCCAGTACTTC.

CDR3 protein: CASSVGLAQQSYGYTF. CDR3 coding DNA: TGTGCCAGCAGCGTAGGTCTTGCACAGCAATCCTATGGCTACACCTTC. The V gene is TRBV9, the J gene TRBJ1-2, with D unclear. The CDR3 is made up of 16 amino acids. From germline, CDR1 is SGDLS and CDR2 YYNGEE. V was trimmed by 0 bases and J by 4 bases, leaving 16 bases between them. Combining the CDR3 with reference TRBV9 and TRBJ1-2 gives the whole variable domain DSGVTQTPKHLITATGQRVTLRCSPRSGDLSVYWYQQSLDQGLQFLIQYYNGEERAKGNILERFSAQQFPDLHSELNLSSLELGDSALYFCASSVGLAQQSYGYTFGSGTRLTVV.

J is TRBJ2-7 and V is TRBV6-6; 7 bases match TRBD2. The CDR3 covers 15 residues. The J segment lost 7 bases and the V segment lost 6 bases, leaving 15 bases of the junction unmatched. Germline V CDR1 and CDR2: MNHNY, SVGAGI (reference sequence). CDR3 protein: CASRSILADEGEQYF. The CDR3 bases are TGTGCCAGCAGATCCATTCTAGCGGATGAGGGAGAGCAGTACTTC.

V and J are TRBV9 and TRBJ1-3; D remains ambiguous. V lost 3 bases, J lost 0 bases, and 7 bases lay in between. The CDR3 runs 14 residues. The V gene's germline CDR1 is SGDLS and CDR2 YYNGEE. The CDR3 is CASSDHSSGNTIYF. The CDR3 DNA follows: TGTGCCAGCAGCGACCACTCCTCTGGAAACACCATATATTTT.

V usage is TRBV2 and J usage is TRBJ1-4; 7 bases agree with TRBD1. The germline gives CDR1 SNHLY, CDR2 FYNNEI. The V segment lost 5 bases and the J segment 8 bases; nucleotides outside the gene matches: 23. The CDR3 length is 19 residues. CDR3 in DNA: TGTGCCAGCAGTAAACGCCGACAGGGTTCAAGGGAGATTCGAGAAAAACTGTTTTTT. This encodes CASSKRRQGSREIREKLFF.

CDR3 sequence reads: CASSLGGGGSGSGEQYF. DNA for the CDR3: TGTGCCAGCAGCTTAGGAGGGGGGGGTAGCGGGAGTGGCGAGCAGTACTTC. This chain uses TRBV11-2 with TRBJ2-7; 9 nucleotides align to TRBD2. J lost 6 bases, V lost 1 base, and 13 bases had no gene match. Germline-derived CDR1 and CDR2 are SGHAT and FQNNGV. The CDR3 covers 17 residues.

This sequence joins TRBV9 and TRBJ2-1; D perhaps matches TRBD2 (5 bases). The CDR3 contains 13 residues. Germline V lookup: CDR1 SGDLS, CDR2 YYNGEE. The V and J ends lost 4 bases and 4 bases respectively, with 9 bases between them. CDR3 coding DNA: TGTGCCAGCAGCCCAAGGGAGTACAATGAGCAGTTCTTC. Translated, it gives CASSPREYNEQFF. Full variable domain (outside the CDR3, taken from reference TRBV9 and TRBJ2-1): DSGVTQTPKHLITATGQRVTLRCSPRSGDLSVYWYQQSLDQGLQFLIQYYNGEERAKGNILERFSAQQFPDLHSELNLSSLELGDSALYFCASSPREYNEQFFGPGTRLTVL.

This chain connects TRBV6-5 to TRBJ2-7, with TRBD2 identical over 7 bases. Germline CDR1 MNHEY, CDR2 SVGAGI. The CDR3 runs to 15 residues. V dropped 5 bases and J dropped 2; count of bases not matched to a gene: 9. The CDR3 protein is CASSPRTGGTYEQYF. CDR3 in DNA: TGTGCCAGCAGTCCCCGTACGGGGGGAACCTACGAGCAGTACTTC.

CDR3 sequence (DNA): TGTGCCAGCAGTGACTGGGACAGGGGCTACGAGCAGTACTTC. It codes for CASSDWDRGYEQYF. V usage is TRBV6-1 and J usage is TRBJ2-7; the match to TRBD1 covers 10 bases. This CDR3 comprises 14 residues. Per the germline V gene, CDR1 is MNHNS and CDR2 is SASEGT. Trimming at V came to 3 bases and at J to 3 bases, leaving 2 bases not matched to a gene.